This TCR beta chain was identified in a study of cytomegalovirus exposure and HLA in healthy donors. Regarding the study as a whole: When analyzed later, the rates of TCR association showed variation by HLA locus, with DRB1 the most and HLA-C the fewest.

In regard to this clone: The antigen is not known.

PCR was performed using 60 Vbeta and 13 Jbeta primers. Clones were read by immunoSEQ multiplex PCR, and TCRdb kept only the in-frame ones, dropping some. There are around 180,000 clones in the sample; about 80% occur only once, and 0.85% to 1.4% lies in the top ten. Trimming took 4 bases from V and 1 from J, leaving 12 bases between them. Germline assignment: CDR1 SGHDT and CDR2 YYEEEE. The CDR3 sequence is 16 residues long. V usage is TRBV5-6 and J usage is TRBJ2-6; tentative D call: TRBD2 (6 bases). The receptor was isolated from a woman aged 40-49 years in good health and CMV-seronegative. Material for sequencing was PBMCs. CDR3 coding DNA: TGTGCCAGCAGCCTGCGGGGCGTATCTGGGGCCAACGTCCTGACTTTC. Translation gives CASSLRGVSGANVLTF.